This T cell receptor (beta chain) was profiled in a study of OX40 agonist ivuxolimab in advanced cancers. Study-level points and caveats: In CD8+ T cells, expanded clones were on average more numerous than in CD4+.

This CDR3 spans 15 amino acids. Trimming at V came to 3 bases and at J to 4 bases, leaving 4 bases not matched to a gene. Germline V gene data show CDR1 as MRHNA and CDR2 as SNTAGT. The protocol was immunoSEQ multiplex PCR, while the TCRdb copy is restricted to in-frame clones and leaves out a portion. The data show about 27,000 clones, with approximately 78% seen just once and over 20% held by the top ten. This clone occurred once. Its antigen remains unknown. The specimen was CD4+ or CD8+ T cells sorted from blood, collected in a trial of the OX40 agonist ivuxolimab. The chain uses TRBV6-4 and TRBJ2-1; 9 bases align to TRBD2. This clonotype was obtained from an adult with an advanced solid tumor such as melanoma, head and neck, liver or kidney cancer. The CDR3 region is CASSERLAGYNEQFF. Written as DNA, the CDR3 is TGTGCCAGCAGTGAACGTCTAGCGGGGTACAATGAGCAGTTCTTC.